This TCR beta chain was profiled in a study of vaccination and CD4 T cells after COVID-19. For the study at large: Post-COVID draws followed diagnosis by a median around 100 days (range 35 to 161). Researchers treated cells with overlapping spike peptides taken from SARS-CoV-2, HCoV-NL63, HCoV-OC43 and HCoV-229E. Typically, post-vaccine samples were obtained a median 72 days after dose two, within a range of 14 to 241.

Oncomine TCR Beta short-read sequencing was applied to DNA from cultured CD4+ T cells. TCRdb re-derived calls from the PCR reads in MiXCR, one entry per CDR3 protein. The table includes approximately 9,400 distinct CDR3 sequences, 70% to 75% detected once. From germline, CDR1 is SGHVS and CDR2 FNYEAQ. V was clipped by 5 bases and J by 5 bases, with 15 bases between them. The CDR3 covers 14 residues. As for this clonotype: Its specificity is not known.

Described treatment: approximately nine-day PBMC culture with coronavirus spike peptide pools or control peptides (ViraFEST assay). Source material: CD4+ T cells from blood, cultured in vitro. The TCR originated in a human donor who had recovered from COVID-19. This chain links TRBV7-6 with TRBJ2-5; TRBD2 might be the D (5 bases). CDR3 loop: CASSPQGLRETQYF. CDR3 coding DNA: TGTGCCAGCAGCCCCCAAGGACTTCGGGAGACCCAGTACTTC.